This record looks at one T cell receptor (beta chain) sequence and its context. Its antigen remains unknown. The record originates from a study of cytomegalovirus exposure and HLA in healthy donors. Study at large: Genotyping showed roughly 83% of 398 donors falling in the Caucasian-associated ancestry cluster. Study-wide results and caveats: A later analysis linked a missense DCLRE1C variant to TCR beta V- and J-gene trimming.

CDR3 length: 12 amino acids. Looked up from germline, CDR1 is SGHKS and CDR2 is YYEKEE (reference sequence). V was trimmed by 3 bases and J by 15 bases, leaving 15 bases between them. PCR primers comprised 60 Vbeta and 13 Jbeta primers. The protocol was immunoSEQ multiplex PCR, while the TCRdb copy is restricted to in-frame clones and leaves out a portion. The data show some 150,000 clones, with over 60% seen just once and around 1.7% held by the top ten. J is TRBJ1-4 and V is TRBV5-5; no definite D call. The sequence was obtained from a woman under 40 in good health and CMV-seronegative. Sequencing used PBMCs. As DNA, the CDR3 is TGTGCCAGCAGCTCCCTGGAGGGCGGGGTGTTTTTT. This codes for CASSSLEGGVFF.